This T cell receptor beta chain was captured by sequencing in a study of a mutant IDH1 vaccine in newly diagnosed glioma. For the study at large: Patients, over weeks 1, 3, 5, 7, 11, 15, 19 and 23, received a total of eight vaccinations. Patients got radiotherapy, temozolomide, or both beforehand, and most got both.

As concerns this clone: The antigen is undetermined.

This CDR3 contains 16 residues. CDR1 is MDHEN, CDR2 SYDVKM, per germline. The V gene end was trimmed by 3 bases and the J gene end by 4 bases; junction bases not matched to a gene: 10. Study-wide results and caveats: Immune responses arising from the vaccine appeared in just under 95% of patients.

Time point defined: week 11, during vaccination. Every single dose of the vaccine, 300 ug of mutant IDH1 20-mer peptide, came with topical imiquimod. TCRdb's copy holds only in-frame clones and misses some; the assay was immunoSEQ multiplex PCR. The profile covers about 120,000 clones, with 85% to 90% appearing a single time and more than 0.55% taken by the ten largest. The receptor comes from a woman in her 50s with glioma. The chain joins TRBV28 to TRBJ1-1; 8 bases are shared with TRBD1. The sequencing used PBMCs, collected from a glioma patient whose treatment included an IDH1 peptide vaccine. The CDR3 DNA reads as TGTGCCAGCAGTTTCGGAGACAGGGGAGGGTTCACTGAAGCTTTCTTT. Translation gives CASSFGDRGGFTEAFF.